A selection of T cell receptor beta chains follows, all from one sample in a study of CD8 T cells in Susac syndrome. TCRdb ran MiXCR on the immunoSEQ multiplex PCR reads and lists one entry per CDR3 protein. This sample yields 250,000 to 300,000 distinct CDR3 sequences, of which 85% are seen a single time; around 0.2% belongs to the top ten. The material sequenced was CD8+ T cells from PBMCs. These receptors were taken from a human donor with multiple sclerosis. CDR3s include the opening cysteine and the closing phenylalanine or tryptophan. The D gene is left open where the match is weak. Clone size, where shown, is once, few, many, or a class for clones that have expanded.

V gene	clone size	D gene	J gene	CDR3 protein	CDR3 DNA
TRBV6-2/TRBV6-3	few	TRBD2	TRBJ2-1	CASSYDFSGRNANEQFF	TGTGCCAGCAGTTACGATTTCTCCGGGAGGAACGCCAATGAGCAGTTCTTC
TRBV12-3/TRBV12-4	once	NA	TRBJ2-4	CASSSAKNIQYF	TGTGCCAGCAGCTCGGCCAAAAACATTCAGTACTTC
TRBV5-1	NA	NA	TRBJ2-2	CASSLGVSSRTGELFF	TGCGCCAGCAGTCTGGGGGTCTCTAGCCGGACCGGGGAGCTGTTTTTT
TRBV7-9	NA	NA	TRBJ1-1	CASSEKQGVLVEAEAFF	TGTGCCAGCAGCGAAAAACAGGGAGTGCTAGTAGAGGCTGAAGCTTTCTTT
TRBV29-1	NA	NA	TRBJ1-1	CSVLPRGTEAFF	TGCAGCGTTCTCCCTCGGGGCACTGAAGCTTTCTTT
TRBV27	NA	NA	TRBJ2-1	CASSLEGSSSYNEQFF	TGTGCCAGCAGTTTGGAAGGGTCGAGCTCCTACAATGAGCAGTTCTTC
TRBV28	few	NA	TRBJ1-2	CASSPDTGSYGYTF	TGTGCCAGCAGCCCTGACACAGGGTCCTATGGCTACACCTTC
TRBV10-3	NA	TRBD1	TRBJ1-1	CAISENRGDTEAFF	TGTGCCATCAGTGAGAACAGGGGTGACACTGAAGCTTTCTTT
TRBV12-3/TRBV12-4	NA	NA	TRBJ2-5	CASSFQGGKETQYF	TGTGCCAGCAGTTTTCAAGGGGGAAAGGAGACCCAGTACTTC
TRBV4-1	once	TRBD2	TRBJ2-1	CASSPRPRASGRARSNEQFF	TGCGCCAGCAGCCCGAGGCCGAGGGCTAGCGGGAGGGCCAGGTCGAATGAGCAGTTCTTC
TRBV6-1	few	NA	TRBJ1-2	CASSPWTAGNDGYTF	TGTGCCAGCAGTCCCTGGACAGCCGGTAATGATGGCTACACCTTC
TRBV6-2/TRBV6-3	NA	TRBD1	TRBJ1-1	CASSYGDRGFGTEAFF	TGTGCCAGCAGTTACGGGGACAGGGGGTTCGGGACTGAAGCTTTCTTT
TRBV7-9	NA	NA	TRBJ1-2	CASSFVGGGNYGYTF	TGTGCCAGCAGCTTCGTAGGCGGCGGTAACTATGGCTACACCTTC
TRBV6-2/TRBV6-3	NA	NA	TRBJ1-1	CASSPGLSGTEAFF	TGTGCCAGCAGCCCCGGACTCTCGGGCACTGAAGCTTTCTTT
TRBV5-4	once	NA	TRBJ2-5	CASSPSFTGDGETQYF	TGTGCCAGCAGCCCCTCCTTTACGGGAGACGGAGAGACCCAGTACTTC
TRBV9	NA	TRBD1	TRBJ2-1	CASSVGRTGGFNEQFF	TGTGCCAGCAGCGTAGGACGGACAGGGGGCTTCAATGAGCAGTTCTTC
TRBV19	NA	TRBD2	TRBJ2-1	CASSPLAGGPYEQFF	TGTGCCAGTAGTCCTCTAGCGGGAGGGCCATATGAGCAGTTCTTC
TRBV12-3/TRBV12-4	NA	TRBD2	TRBJ2-1	CASMASGTYNEQFF	TGTGCCAGCATGGCTAGCGGGACATACAATGAGCAGTTCTTC
TRBV14	NA	TRBD1	TRBJ1-1	CASSQEQLQGAFRTEAFF	TGTGCCAGCAGCCAAGAACAATTGCAGGGGGCATTTAGGACTGAAGCTTTCTTT
TRBV11-2	NA	NA	TRBJ2-3	CASSPTGITDTQYFGRGQYF	NA
TRBV9	NA	NA	TRBJ1-2	CASSVGGTAANYGYTF	TGTGCCAGCAGCGTAGGCGGGACTGCAGCTAACTATGGCTACACCTTC
TRBV12-3/TRBV12-4	NA	TRBD2	TRBJ2-5	CASTLEGGSYYQETQYF	TGTGCCAGCACCCTTGAGGGCGGGAGTTATTACCAAGAGACCCAGTACTTC
TRBV28	NA	NA	TRBJ2-3	CASSHEPRAASYSTDTQYF	TGTGCCAGCAGTCACGAACCCCGGGCGGCCAGCTACTCGACAGATACGCAGTATTTT
TRBV3-1	NA	NA	TRBJ1-2	CASSPPGRGCDGYTF	TGTGCCAGCAGCCCCCCTGGCAGGGGATGCGATGGCTACACCTTC
TRBV18	NA	NA	TRBJ2-7	CASSPRGEYEQYF	TGTGCCAGCTCACCAAGGGGCGAATACGAGCAGTACTTC
TRBV14	NA	TRBD2	TRBJ2-7	CASSPRLAELYEQYF	TGTGCCAGCAGCCCCCGACTAGCGGAACTATACGAGCAGTACTTC
TRBV5-4	NA	TRBD2	TRBJ2-6	CASSPGLAGKPGANVLTF	TGTGCCAGCAGCCCCGGACTAGCGGGAAAACCTGGGGCCAACGTCCTGACTTTC
TRBV7-9	NA	NA	TRBJ2-1	CASSLVNSDNEQFF	TGTGCCAGCAGCTTAGTGAACTCGGACAATGAGCAGTTCTTC
TRBV4-1	NA	NA	TRBJ1-5	CASSQGDNQPQHF	TGCGCCAGCAGCCAAGGAGACAATCAGCCCCAGCATTTT
TRBV30	NA	NA	TRBJ2-7	CAWSPRSYEQYF	TGTGCCTGGAGCCCCCGCTCCTACGAGCAGTACTTC
TRBV4-3	NA	TRBD2	TRBJ2-1	CASSQEPTGRVLDNEQFF	TGCGCCAGCAGCCAAGAACCCACGGGGAGGGTGTTGGACAATGAGCAGTTCTTC
TRBV15	once	TRBD2	TRBJ2-1	CATSPGLASYNEQFF	TGTGCCACCAGCCCCGGACTAGCGAGCTACAATGAGCAGTTCTTC
TRBV6-2/TRBV6-3	NA	TRBD2	TRBJ2-1	CASSPGTGETSGRIFSGEQFF	TGTGCCAGCAGCCCCGGGACAGGGGAGACTAGCGGGAGGATCTTTTCGGGAGAGCAGTTCTTC
TRBV13	NA	NA	TRBJ1-2	CASSLVGDTPEGYTF	TGTGCCAGCAGCTTAGTTGGGGACACTCCCGAGGGCTACACCTTC
TRBV19	NA	TRBD2	TRBJ2-3	CASSILPTSGRGDTQYF	TGTGCCAGTAGTATCCTGCCCACTAGCGGGAGAGGTGATACGCAGTATTTT
TRBV28	NA	NA	TRBJ1-1	CASLVNTEVFF	TGTGCCAGCTTGGTGAACACTGAAGTTTTCTTT
TRBV6-5	once	TRBD1	TRBJ1-1	CASSPGQDLSAFF	TGTGCCAGCAGCCCCGGACAGGACCTGAGCGCTTTCTTT
TRBV11-2	NA	TRBD2	TRBJ2-5	CASSLSLAGGPRETQYF	TGTGCCAGCAGCTTATCACTAGCGGGAGGGCCAAGGGAGACCCAGTACTTC